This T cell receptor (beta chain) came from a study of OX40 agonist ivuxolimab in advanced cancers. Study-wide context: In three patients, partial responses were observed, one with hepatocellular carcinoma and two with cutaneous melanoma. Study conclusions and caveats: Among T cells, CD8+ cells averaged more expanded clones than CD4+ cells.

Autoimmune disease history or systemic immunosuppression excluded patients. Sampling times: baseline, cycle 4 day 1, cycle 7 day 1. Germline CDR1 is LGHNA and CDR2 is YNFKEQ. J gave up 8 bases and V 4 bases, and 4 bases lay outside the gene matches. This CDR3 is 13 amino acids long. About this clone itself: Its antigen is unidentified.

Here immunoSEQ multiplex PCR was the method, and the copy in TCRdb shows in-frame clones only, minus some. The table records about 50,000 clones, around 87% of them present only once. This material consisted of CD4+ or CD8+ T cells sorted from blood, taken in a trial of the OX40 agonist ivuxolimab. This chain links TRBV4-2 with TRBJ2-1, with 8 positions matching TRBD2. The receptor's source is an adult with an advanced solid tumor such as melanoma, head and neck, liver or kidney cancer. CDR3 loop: CASSRREDDEQFF. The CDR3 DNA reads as TGTGCCAGCAGCCGGCGGGAGGACGATGAGCAGTTCTTC.